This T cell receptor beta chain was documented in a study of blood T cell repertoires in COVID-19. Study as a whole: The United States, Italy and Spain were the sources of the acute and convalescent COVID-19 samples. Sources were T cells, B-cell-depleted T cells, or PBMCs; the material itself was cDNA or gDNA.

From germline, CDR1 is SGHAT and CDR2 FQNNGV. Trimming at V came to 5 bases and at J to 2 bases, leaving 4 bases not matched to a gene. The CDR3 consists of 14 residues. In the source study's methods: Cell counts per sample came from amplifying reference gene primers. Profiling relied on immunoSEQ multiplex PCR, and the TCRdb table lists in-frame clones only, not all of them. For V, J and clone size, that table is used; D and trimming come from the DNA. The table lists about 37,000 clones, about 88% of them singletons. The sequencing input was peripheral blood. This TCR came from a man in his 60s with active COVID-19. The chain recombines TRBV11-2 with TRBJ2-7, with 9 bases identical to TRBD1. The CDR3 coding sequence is TGTGCCAGCAGCCCTACAGGGGGCGCCTACGAGCAGTACTTC. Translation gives CASSPTGGAYEQYF.